This is a list of T cell receptor beta chains from one sample in a study of T cells in tumors after PD-1 blockade. Sequencing used immunoSEQ multiplex PCR; TCRdb keeps in-frame clones, though not all of them. This table holds about 48,000 clones, approximately 81% found once. Sequencing used PBMCs, obtained before anti-PD-1 treatment. The receptors were gathered from a human donor with basal cell carcinoma. Each CDR3 is given with its conserved first and last residue. A D gene is named only where the DNA matches it firmly. For some rows the clone size is stated as once, few or many, or as a class when expanded; others skip it.

>TRBV7-2|TRBD1|TRBJ2-1|-
CASSARQGTYNEQFF
TGTGCCAGCAGCGCTCGACAGGGTACCTACAATGAGCAGTTCTTC
>TRBV29-1|TRBD2|TRBJ2-1|once
CSVAGLAGATYNEQFF
TGCAGCGTTGCCGGACTAGCGGGAGCAACCTACAATGAGCAGTTCTTC
>TRBV6-5|-|TRBJ1-2|-
CASSLTTARGGYTF
TGTGCCAGCAGTTTAACCACAGCCCGGGGAGGCTACACCTTC
>TRBV9|-|TRBJ1-6|-
CASSVDLGSPLHF
TGTGCCAGCAGCGTAGACTTAGGATCACCCCTCCACTTT
>TRBV6-6|TRBD1|TRBJ1-5|-
CASSPSGTGYQPQHF
TGTGCCAGCAGTCCCTCCGGGACAGGGTATCAGCCCCAGCATTTT
>TRBV10-2|TRBD2|TRBJ2-5|-
CATWGGETQYF
TGCGCCACCTGGGGGGGGGAGACCCAGTACTTC
>TRBV2|TRBD1|TRBJ1-5|-
CASDRGINQPQHF
TGTGCCAGTGACAGGGGTATTAATCAGCCCCAGCATTTT
>TRBV25-1|-|TRBJ1-2|-
CASSGHTGYNYGYTF
TGTGCCAGCAGTGGACATACAGGGTATAACTATGGCTACACCTTC
>TRBV18|-|TRBJ1-1|-
CASSPAETGTEAFF
TGTGCCAGCTCACCAGCCGAGACTGGCACTGAAGCTTTCTTT
>TRBV30|TRBD1|TRBJ1-2|-
CAWNPRDSYGYTF
TGTGCCTGGAACCCACGGGACAGCTATGGCTACACCTTC
>TRBV18|TRBD1|TRBJ1-1|once
CASSLTGGGTEAFF
TGTGCCAGCTCCTTGACAGGGGGCGGCACTGAAGCTTTCTTT
>TRBV19|-|TRBJ2-7|-
CASRPGHPSSEQYF
TGTGCCAGTAGACCGGGACACCCGTCGTCCGAGCAGTACTTC
>TRBV5-6|TRBD1|TRBJ2-1|-
CASSLGGQGVHEQFF
TGTGCCAGCAGCTTGGGGGGACAGGGAGTCCATGAGCAGTTCTTC
>TRBV10-3|TRBD1|TRBJ1-5|few
CAIGGTGSNQPQHF
TGTGCCATCGGCGGGACAGGAAGCAATCAGCCCCAGCATTTT
>TRBV18|TRBD2|TRBJ2-7|-
CASSVAAGVSDEQYF
TGTGCCAGCTCAGTAGCCGCGGGGGTCTCGGACGAGCAGTACTTC
>TRBV28|-|TRBJ1-1|-
CASSLWGGRGRASNTEAFF
TGTGCCAGCAGTTTATGGGGGGGTCGGGGCCGCGCCTCGAACACTGAAGCTTTCTTT
>TRBV27|TRBD1|TRBJ2-1|-
CASRPDRGYYNEQFF
TGTGCCAGCAGGCCCGACAGGGGTTACTACAATGAGCAGTTCTTC
>TRBV5-6|TRBD2|TRBJ2-5|-
CASHGGATQYF
TGTGCCAGTCACGGGGGGGCGACCCAGTACTTC
>TRBV5-6|TRBD1|TRBJ1-2|-
CASSVLTGGRHSYTF
TGTGCCAGCAGTGTACTCACAGGGGGTAGACATTCCTACACCTTC
>TRBV13|TRBD1|TRBJ1-2|-
CASSNIDGTVARDRGYTF
TGTGCCAGCAGCAACATCGACGGGACAGTGGCGCGCGATCGCGGCTACACCTTC
>TRBV3-1/TRBV3-2|-|TRBJ2-1|-
CASSQIRLNSYNEQFF
TGTGCCAGCAGCCAGATAAGATTGAATTCCTACAATGAGCAGTTCTTC
>TRBV3-1/TRBV3-2|-|TRBJ1-3|-
CASSHFSAGGNTIYF
TGTGCCAGCAGCCACTTTTCAGCGGGAGGAAACACCATATATTTT
>TRBV2|TRBD1|TRBJ1-6|-
CASRGQGTNSPLHF
TGTGCCAGCAGGGGACAGGGTACTAATTCACCCCTCCACTTT
>TRBV5-1|-|TRBJ2-5|-
CASSLQETQYF
TGCGCCAGCAGCTTACAAGAGACCCAGTACTTC
>TRBV27|-|TRBJ2-2|-
CASSLLGAVWGKPDTGELFF
TGTGCCAGCAGTTTATTAGGCGCGGTCTGGGGAAAGCCCGACACCGGGGAGCTGTTTTTT
>TRBV6-1|-|TRBJ2-7|-
CASSETWSYEQYF
TGTGCCAGCAGTGAAACATGGAGCTACGAGCAGTACTTC
>TRBV21-1|-|TRBJ2-7|-
CASSRLRDRKEGSSYEQYF
TGTGCCAGCAGCAGACTCCGGGACAGGAAAGAGGGGAGCTCCTACGAGCAGTACTTC
>TRBV19|-|TRBJ1-5|-
CASSKGTGNSGGWPQHF
TGTGCCAGTAGTAAGGGGACGGGGAACAGCGGGGGGTGGCCCCAGCATTTT
>TRBV3-1/TRBV3-2|TRBD1|TRBJ2-5|-
CASSLGTASYQETQYF
TGTGCCAGCAGCCTTGGGACAGCATCGTACCAAGAGACCCAGTACTTC
>TRBV19|TRBD2|TRBJ2-1|-
CASGGGSSYNEQFF
TGTGCCAGCGGGGGGGGGAGCTCCTACAATGAGCAGTTCTTC
>TRBV3-1/TRBV3-2|-|TRBJ1-2|-
CASSQDPEGLLYYGYTF
TGTGCCAGCAGCCAAGATCCCGAAGGGCTATTATACTATGGCTACACCTTC
>TRBV30|TRBD1|TRBJ2-2|once
CAWRPQDRGIWSGELFF
TGTGCCTGGCGTCCGCAGGACAGGGGGATTTGGTCCGGGGAGCTGTTTTTT
>TRBV5-1|-|TRBJ1-5|-
CASSLTDSVNQPQHF
TGCGCCAGCAGCTTAACCGACAGCGTTAATCAGCCCCAGCATTTT
>TRBV5-1|TRBD2|TRBJ2-1|once
CASSSGLAGGPSNEQFF
TGCGCCAGCAGCTCGGGACTAGCGGGGGGGCCCAGCAATGAGCAGTTCTTC
>TRBV7-2|-|TRBJ2-3|few
CASSPMGLGSTQYF
TGTGCCAGCAGCCCAATGGGCCTAGGGTCGACGCAGTATTTT
>TRBV12-3/TRBV12-4|-|TRBJ2-1|-
CASSLYNEQFF
TGTGCCAGCAGTTTGTACAATGAGCAGTTCTTC
>TRBV5-4|TRBD2|TRBJ2-5|-
CASTRLAGGPRETQYF
TGTGCCAGCACCCGATTAGCGGGGGGGCCGCGGGAGACCCAGTACTTC
>TRBV4-1|-|TRBJ1-5|-
CASSQASGNSNQPQHF
TGCGCCAGCAGCCAAGCGTCGGGAAATAGCAATCAGCCCCAGCATTTT
>TRBV19|-|TRBJ1-6|-
CASSIGQNNSPLHF
TGTGCCAGTAGTATCGGGCAGAATAATTCACCCCTCCACTTT
>TRBV5-4|TRBD1|TRBJ1-2|-
CASSTGESMGYTF
TGTGCCAGCAGCACAGGGGAATCTATGGGCTACACCTTC
>TRBV13|TRBD2|TRBJ2-1|-
CASSVTSGGNNEQFF
TGTGCCAGCAGCGTGACTAGCGGGGGTAACAATGAGCAGTTCTTC